This paragraph reports one T cell receptor beta chain. Its antigen is not known. Trimming removed 4 bases at V and 0 bases at J, with 18 bases between. The V gene's germline CDR1 is LNHDA and CDR2 SQIVND (reference sequence). The CDR3 length is 17 residues. The data stem from a study of radiotherapy plus CTLA-4 blockade in lung cancer. Study information: Objective responses arose in approximately 19% of patients, and about 32% experienced disease control.

Those patients who had chemo-refractory metastatic non-small-cell lung cancer were given focal radiation along with CTLA-4 blockade through ipilimumab. Study findings and constraints: In blood, after radiotherapy plus ipilimumab, tumor-derived TCR clones expanded.

Profiled with immunoSEQ multiplex PCR; TCRdb holds only in-frame clones, not every one. The sample records 11,000 to 15,000 clones, approximately 89% being singletons. This sample comprised peripheral blood, obtained from a patient treated with radiotherapy plus ipilimumab. This sequence was found in a human donor with non-small cell lung cancer that progressed on radiotherapy plus ipilimumab. Some clones in this sample may be carry-over from other donors' samples. This chain connects TRBV19 to TRBJ1-1; D is perhaps TRBD1 (6 bases). The CDR3 loop reads CASSTLWTDEMNTEAFF. Written as DNA, the CDR3 is TGTGCCAGTAGTACTCTCTGGACAGATGAAATGAACACTGAAGCTTTCTTT.